The sample holds a few counts of the clone carrying this T cell receptor (beta chain). Its target is unknown. The CDR3 is 13 amino acids. The V segment lost 6 bases and the J segment 3 bases; nucleotides outside the gene matches: 6. The V gene's germline CDR1 is DFQATT and CDR2 SNEGSKA (reference sequence). This sample was included in a study of T cells after yellow fever vaccination. Study-level information: SMART-Seq v4 Ultra Low Input served to prepare low-cell-number fractions. Study results and limitations: Although most clonotypes did not, a small share appeared in both CD4 and CD8 compartments.

UMIs were added to TCR cDNA along with a universal primer site when it was made by 5'RACE template switching. TCRdb ran MiXCR on the 5' RACE reads and lists one entry per CDR3 protein. The sample shows about 340,000 distinct CDR3 sequences, 3% to 4.5% of them seen only once. The source was PBMCs, collected 5 days after the yellow fever booster vaccination. The chain couples TRBV20-1 to TRBJ1-1, with 8 positions matching TRBD1. The receptor was isolated from a man aged 18 to 29 who received the YFV17D yellow fever vaccine. CDR3 coding DNA: TGCAGTGCCCCCGGGACAGGCTACACTGAAGCTTTCTTT. This translates into CSAPGTGYTEAFF.